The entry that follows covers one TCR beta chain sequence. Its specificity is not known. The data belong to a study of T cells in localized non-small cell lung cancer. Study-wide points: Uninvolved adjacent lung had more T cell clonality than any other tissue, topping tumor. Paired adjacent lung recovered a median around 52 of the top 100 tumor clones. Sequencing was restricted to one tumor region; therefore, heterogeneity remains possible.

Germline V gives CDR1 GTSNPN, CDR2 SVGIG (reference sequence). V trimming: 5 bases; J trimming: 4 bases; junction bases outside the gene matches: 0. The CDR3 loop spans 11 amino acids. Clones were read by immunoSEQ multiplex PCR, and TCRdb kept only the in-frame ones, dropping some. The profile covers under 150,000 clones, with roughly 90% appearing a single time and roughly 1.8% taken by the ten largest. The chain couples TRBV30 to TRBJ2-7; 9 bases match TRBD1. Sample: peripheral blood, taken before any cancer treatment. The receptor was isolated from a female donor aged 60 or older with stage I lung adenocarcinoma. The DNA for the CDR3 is TGTGCCTGGGGGACAGGGTACGAGCAGTACTTC. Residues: CAWGTGYEQYF. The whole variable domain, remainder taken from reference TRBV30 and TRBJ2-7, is SQTIHQWPATLVQPVGSPLSLECTVEGTSNPNLYWYRQAAGRGLQLLFYSVGIGQISSEVPQNLSASRPQDRQFILSSKKLLLSDSGFYLCAWGTGYEQYFGPGTRLTVT.